The sequence of this TCR beta chain was determined in a study of shared clonotypes between healthy human individuals. Study overall: Three CD4 naive, three CD4 memory, two CD8 naive and one CD8 memory plate were used per donor.

This clone was observed once. The method was immunoSEQ multiplex PCR; TCRdb's version includes in-frame clones alone and lacks a portion of them. Counted here are roughly 2,500,000 clones, 80% to 95% occurring once; the ten biggest clones make up 0.36%. Germline V gene lookup returns CDR1 SGHVS and CDR2 FQNEAQ. This CDR3 has 14 amino acids. V was trimmed by 5 bases and J by 4 bases, leaving 14 bases between them. This clonotype originated in a man between 18 and 29 years old in good health. Some clones in this sample may be carry-over from other donors' samples. Sequencing was done on a sample of naive CD4+ T cells from PBMCs. Subset denoted: CD45RA+ positively selected. V gene TRBV7-8 combines with J gene TRBJ1-2; a weak D match, TRBD1 (5 bases). DNA of the CDR3: TGTGCCAGCAGCCTGAGAACGGGACTCTATGGCTACACCTTC. Its translation is CASSLRTGLYGYTF.